A single sample is the source of the 32 T cell receptor beta chains below, sequenced in a study of cytomegalovirus exposure and HLA in healthy donors (dated by TCRdb to 2016 to 2017). Library prep was done by the immunoSEQ multiplex PCR assay. The multiplex PCR relied on a mix of 60 forward primers for TCR Vbeta segments and 13 reverse primers for TCR Jbeta segments. This immuneACCESS table, as held by TCRdb, lists in-frame sequences with V and J called but not all clones. Of the missing ones, under half trace to an unresolved V gene in checked studies; the others have no known cause. This sample holds more than 100,000 clones; around 65% were observed only once. In total, the top ten clones hold 1.5% to 1.9% of the sample. The sequencing sample was made of PBMCs. These receptor sequences come from a man between 18 and 35 years old in good health and CMV-seronegative.

This clone has just a few counts. V gene TRBV9 combines with J gene TRBJ2-5; 7 bases align to TRBD2. The germline V gene has CDR1 SGDLS and CDR2 YYNGEE. Trimming removed 3 bases from V and 4 bases from J; junction bases left unmatched: 6. The CDR3 spans 14 residues. CDR3 sequence: CASSARASGETQYF. Here the CDR3 DNA reads TGTGCCAGCAGCGCAAGGGCTAGCGGAGAGACCCAGTACTTC.

The chain joins TRBV30 to TRBJ1-2, with TRBD1 matching over 9 bases. The CDR3 length is 13 residues. Germline-derived CDR1 and CDR2 are GTSNPN and SVGIG (reference sequence). Losses at the gene ends were 6 bases for V and 2 bases for J; bases not matched to a gene: 4. This chain's CDR3 is CACPGTGNYGYTF. CDR3 DNA sequence: TGTGCCTGTCCCGGGACAGGGAACTATGGCTACACCTTC. The complete variable domain, with remaining parts taken from reference TRBV30 and TRBJ1-2, reads SQTIHQWPATLVQPVGSPLSLECTVEGTSNPNLYWYRQAAGRGLQLLFYSVGIGQISSEVPQNLSASRPQDRQFILSSKKLLLSDSGFYLCACPGTGNYGYTFGSGTRLTVV.

This chain connects TRBV7-9 to TRBJ1-2; D might be TRBD1 (6 bases). Trimming took off 1 base at V and 4 bases at J, with 13 bases between the two ends. The CDR3 length is 15 residues. Per germline, CDR1 SEHNR and CDR2 FQNEAQ (reference sequence). This CDR3 is CASSLGIGQIYGYTF. The CDR3 coding sequence is TGTGCCAGCAGCTTAGGCATAGGACAGATCTATGGCTACACCTTC.

The chain uses TRBV6-5 and TRBJ2-7; TRBD1 matches 9 bases. Germline trimming cut 2 bases from V and 7 bases from J; bases unmatched to any gene: 3. The CDR3 is made up of 13 amino acids. The germline CDR1 and CDR2 sequences are MNHEY and SVGAGI. The CDR3 here is CASSYGTGWEQYF. CDR3 coding DNA: TGTGCCAGCAGTTACGGGACAGGGTGGGAGCAGTACTTC.

V and J are TRBV7-8 and TRBJ1-2, with D possibly being TRBD1 (6 bases). Germline CDR1 is SGHVS and CDR2 is FQNEAQ. V was cut by 5 bases and J by 8 bases, with 15 bases left in between. This CDR3 spans 13 amino acids. The CDR3 region has the DNA TGTGCCAGCAGCGAGGGACACCCAGAAGGCTACACCTTC. Protein product: CASSEGHPEGYTF.

The table lists this clone with a few counts. The chain couples TRBV27 to TRBJ1-5, with D perhaps matching TRBD1 (5 bases). Trimming pared 6 bases from V and 2 bases from J, leaving 23 bases between. Germline V gene data show CDR1 as MNHEY and CDR2 as SMNVEV (reference sequence). The CDR3 runs 18 residues. The CDR3, as DNA: TGTGCCAGCAGCCTTGGACGATCAGGGTCTCTCGGCAATCAGCCCCAGCATTTT. Protein sequence: CASSLGRSGSLGNQPQHF.

The V gene is TRBV19, the J gene TRBJ2-1, with D perhaps TRBD1 (6 bases). V gave up 8 bases and J gave up 6 bases, with 11 bases separating them. Germline V lookup: CDR1 LNHDA, CDR2 SQIVND (reference sequence). This CDR3 comprises 12 residues. The CDR3 DNA reads as TGTGCCAGTCAGGGGCAAGGCAATGAGCAGTTCTTC. Encoded protein: CASQGQGNEQFF.

CDR3 loop: CASSSAVTYEQYF. CDR3 DNA: TGTGCCAGCAGTTCAGCGGTAACCTACGAGCAGTACTTC. The chain employs TRBV28 and TRBJ2-7, with TRBD2 as a possible D gene (5 bases). Germline CDR1 reads MDHEN; CDR2 reads SYDVKM. The CDR3 spans 13 residues. The germline V and J ends were trimmed by 4 bases and 2 bases, with 9 bases remaining between them.

This clone was counted only a few times. Different DNA sequences within this sample yield the same CDR3. This chain links TRBV5-4 with TRBJ1-1; no firm D call. CDR3 length equals 13 residues. Trimming removed 5 bases from V and 4 bases from J, with 12 bases in between. CDR1 and CDR2 (germline): SGHNT, YYREEE (reference sequence). The CDR3: CASSLGGSTEAFF. The CDR3, as DNA: TGTGCCAGCAGTCTAGGTGGGAGCACTGAAGCTTTCTTT.

V and J are TRBV15 and TRBJ2-3; 7 positions agree with TRBD2. Germline V lookup: CDR1 LNHNV, CDR2 YYDKDF (reference sequence). There are 13 residues in the CDR3. V lost 7 bases, J lost 3 bases, and 4 bases stayed unmatched. CDR3 sequence: CATTVGGTDTQYF. The CDR3 DNA reads as TGTGCCACCACGGTGGGGGGGACAGATACGCAGTATTTT. Filled out from reference TRBV15 and TRBJ2-3, the complete variable domain reads DAMVIQNPRYQVTQFGKPVTLSCSQTLNHNVMYWYQQKSSQAPKLLFHYYDKDFNNEADTPDNFQSRRPNTSFCFLDIRSPGLGDTAMYLCATTVGGTDTQYFGPGTRLTVL.

The V gene is TRBV21-1, the J gene TRBJ1-1. TRBV21-1 is an annotated pseudogene. The CDR3 consists of 13 residues. The CDR3 loop is CASLNPREGEAFF. The CDR3 region has the DNA TGTGCCAGCCTCAACCCAAGGGAGGGTGAAGCTTTCTTT.

The rearrangement joins TRBV5-1 to TRBJ1-5; D gene ambiguous. The CDR3 runs 14 residues. The V end lost 2 bases, the J end lost 6 bases, and 12 bases lay between the germline ends. Germline V gene data show CDR1 as SGHRS and CDR2 as YFSETQ. CDR3 region: CASSLSPGGQPQHF. CDR3 in DNA: TGCGCCAGCAGCTTATCCCCTGGAGGTCAGCCCCAGCATTTT.

This chain joins TRBV28 and TRBJ2-1; 10 nucleotides match TRBD2. Germline lookup yields CDR1 MDHEN and CDR2 SYDVKM. V shed 7 bases and J 4 bases; nucleotides not matched to a gene: 4. This CDR3 is 14 amino acids long. The CDR3: CASILAGTYNEQFF. The CDR3, as DNA: TGTGCCAGCATACTAGCGGGAACGTACAATGAGCAGTTCTTC.

The rearrangement links TRBV27 to TRBJ2-2; a weak D match, TRBD1 (6 bases). Germline CDR1 and CDR2: MNHEY and SMNVEV (reference sequence). V lost 5 bases, J lost 6 bases, and 19 bases lay in between. The CDR3 runs 16 residues. CDR3 residues: CASSLRQAPRSGELFF. Written as DNA, the CDR3 is TGTGCCAGCAGTCTCCGACAGGCCCCAAGGTCCGGGGAGCTGTTTTTT.

This clone was recorded a few times. The V gene is TRBV15, the J gene TRBJ1-2, with D uncertain. The CDR3 is made up of 11 amino acids. V lost 4 bases to trimming and J lost 8 bases, with 8 bases between them. The V gene's germline CDR1 is LNHNV and CDR2 YYDKDF (reference sequence). The chain's CDR3 is CATSTLVGYTF. The CDR3 DNA reads as TGTGCCACCAGCACCCTTGTAGGCTACACCTTC.

This clone has a single count. The V call is TRBV10-2, the J call TRBJ1-5, with TRBD1 matching 10 bases. J lost 4 bases, V lost 6 bases, and 0 bases had no gene match. The CDR3 loop spans 13 amino acids. Germline V gene sequence: CDR1 WSHSY, CDR2 SAAADI. The CDR3 spells CASRDRGNQPQHF. In DNA, the CDR3 is TGCGCCAGCAGGGACAGGGGGAATCAGCCCCAGCATTTT.

This clone has only one observation. V and J are TRBV7-9 and TRBJ2-3; weak D call: TRBD2 (6 bases). CDR1 is SEHNR, CDR2 FQNEAQ, per germline (reference sequence). This CDR3 region has 16 residues. Trimming left V 5 bases short and J 0 bases short, with 15 bases between. CDR3 nucleotides: TGTGCCAGCAGCCGACGGGGGAGGTCTAGCACAGATACGCAGTATTTT. Translating it yields CASSRRGRSSTDTQYF.

The chain recombines TRBV6-5 with TRBJ1-5; D may be TRBD1 (6 bases). V was trimmed by 0 bases and J by 1 base, leaving 10 bases between them. Germline CDR1 and CDR2: MNHEY and SVGAGI. CDR3 length equals 16 residues. Here the CDR3 DNA reads TGTGCCAGCAGTTACTCGTGGCAGGGGAGCAATCAGCCCCAGCATTTT. The encoded protein is CASSYSWQGSNQPQHF.

The chain carries TRBV6-5 and TRBJ2-3, with 7 bases lining up with TRBD1. Germline V gene data show CDR1 as MNHEY and CDR2 as SVGAGI. This CDR3 region has 14 residues. V dropped 6 bases and J dropped 7; count of bases not matched to a gene: 10. The CDR3 nucleotides read TGTGCCAGCAGCCCCGGGACAGCGACGCATACGCAGTATTTT. Translation gives CASSPGTATHTQYF.

The CDR3 bases are TGTGCCAGCAGCGCGGGACTAGGGTCTGGCTACGAGCAGTACTTC. Its translation is CASSAGLGSGYEQYF. The V call is TRBV11-2, the J call TRBJ2-7, with TRBD2 matching 8 bases. From germline, CDR1 is SGHAT and CDR2 FQNNGV. This CDR3 is built from 15 residues. V was pared by 5 bases and J by 3 bases, with 9 bases of the junction left unmatched.

This clone was found a few times. This rearrangement joins TRBV6-4 to TRBJ2-1; possible D gene TRBD2, 5 bases. Germline V CDR1 and CDR2: MRHNA, SNTAGT. V was shortened by 5 bases and J by 4 bases, with 12 bases between the two germline ends. The CDR3 consists of 14 residues. The CDR3 spells CASSLAGTYNEQFF. CDR3 nucleotide sequence: TGTGCCAGCAGTCTGGCGGGTACATACAATGAGCAGTTCTTC.

The genes are TRBV6-4 and TRBJ2-7, with a possible D match to TRBD2 (5 bases). The V end lost 2 bases, the J end lost 0 bases, and 14 bases lay between the germline ends. Germline assignment: CDR1 MRHNA and CDR2 SNTAGT. The CDR3 is made up of 16 amino acids. As DNA, the CDR3 is TGTGCCAGCAGTGACGGAGGCAGGCCGAGCTCCTACGAGCAGTACTTC. This translates into CASSDGGRPSSYEQYF.

The chain joins TRBV7-6 to TRBJ1-1; the match to TRBD1 covers 10 bases. Unmatched junction bases numbered 11, after V lost 4 bases and J lost 3 bases. Germline V gene lookup returns CDR1 SGHVS and CDR2 FNYEAQ. The CDR3 consists of 17 residues. The CDR3 DNA follows: TGTGCCAGCAGCTCGGGACAGGGGACCTCGTCGGACACTGAAGCTTTCTTT. Translating it yields CASSSGQGTSSDTEAFF.

This sequence joins TRBV6-6 and TRBJ2-7, with 7 bases identical to TRBD2. The CDR3 covers 15 residues. Germline V gene sequence: CDR1 MNHNY, CDR2 SVGAGI (reference sequence). With V trimmed by 3 bases and J by 3 bases, 8 bases remained unmatched. This chain's CDR3 is CASSYPGTMLYEQYF. The CDR3 nucleotides read TGTGCCAGCAGTTATCCGGGGACTATGCTCTACGAGCAGTACTTC.

In this sample, this clone turned up a few times. This chain links TRBV19 with TRBJ1-5; 8 positions match TRBD1. The CDR3 has 14 residues. Germline CDR1 and CDR2: LNHDA and SQIVND (reference sequence). J gave up 5 bases and V 3 bases, and 3 bases lay outside the gene matches. The CDR3 sequence: CASSISGGDQPQHF. The CDR3 DNA follows: TGTGCCAGTAGTATCTCAGGGGGCGATCAGCCCCAGCATTTT.

The DNA of the CDR3 is TGCAGCGTTGAAAGGTTCCGGGACAGGGGAGACGAGCAGTACTTC. Amino acid sequence: CSVERFRDRGDEQYF. V is TRBV29-1 and J is TRBJ2-7, with 10 bases lining up with TRBD1. Germline V CDR1 and CDR2: SQVTM, ANQGSEA. V gave up 2 bases and J gave up 5 bases; unmatched junction bases: 9. The CDR3 contains 15 residues.

The genes are TRBV4-2 and TRBJ2-5, with 11 bases aligning to TRBD2. Per the germline V gene, CDR1 is LGHNA and CDR2 is YNFKEQ. The CDR3 extends over 16 amino acids. J gave up 2 bases and V 5 bases, and 7 bases lay outside the gene matches. CDR3 nucleotide sequence: TGTGCCAGCAGCGCCCTTAGCGGGGGGGAACAAGAGACCCAGTACTTC. Encoded protein: CASSALSGGEQETQYF.

The chain links TRBV28 to TRBJ2-7; 8 positions agree with TRBD1. The V gene's germline CDR1 is MDHEN and CDR2 SYDVKM. The CDR3 runs to 14 residues. With 3 bases clipped from V and 7 bases from J, the junction kept 8 bases outside the gene matches. The CDR3 here is CASSLARGLREQYF. Written as DNA, the CDR3 is TGTGCCAGCAGTTTGGCCAGGGGGCTTCGAGAGCAGTACTTC.

This chain uses TRBV15 with TRBJ2-7; 11 nucleotides align to TRBD2. The V and J ends lost 0 bases and 5 bases, in that order; junction bases with no gene match: 6. The CDR3 has 16 amino acids. Germline V gives CDR1 LNHNV, CDR2 YYDKDF (reference sequence). The CDR3 DNA sequence: TGTGCCACCAGCAGAGATCTAGCGGGAGGTGGGAACGAGCAGTACTTC. Translation gives CATSRDLAGGGNEQYF.

As concerns this clone: Additional DNA sequences in this sample encode the identical CDR3. The chain uses TRBV18 and TRBJ1-4; 9 nucleotides match TRBD1. With 2 bases clipped from V and 5 bases from J, the junction kept 0 bases outside the gene matches. The CDR3 consists of 14 residues. Germline CDR1 KGHSH, CDR2 LQKENI. This chain's CDR3 is CASSPGQGNEKLFF. CDR3 coding DNA: TGTGCCAGCTCACCAGGACAGGGGAATGAAAAACTGTTTTTT.

This clone occurred once. This chain connects TRBV5-4 to TRBJ1-1; 7 nucleotides agree with TRBD1. The germline gives CDR1 SGHNT, CDR2 YYREEE (reference sequence). The V segment lost 3 bases and the J segment 3 bases; nucleotides outside the gene matches: 5. CDR3 size: 14 residues. The CDR3 loop reads CASSYRGKDTEAFF. The CDR3 coding sequence is TGTGCCAGCAGCTACAGGGGAAAGGACACTGAAGCTTTCTTT.

This clone appeared a few times. CDR3 region: CASSFLGGSTDTQYF. CDR3 sequence (DNA): TGTGCCAGCAGTTTCCTCGGGGGGAGCACAGATACGCAGTATTTT. The rearrangement uses TRBV28 and TRBJ2-3, with 7 bases lining up with TRBD2. The CDR3 is 15 amino acids. Germline V gene data show CDR1 as MDHEN and CDR2 as SYDVKM. The junction had 3 bases not matched to a gene; V was cut back by 3 bases and J by 0 bases.